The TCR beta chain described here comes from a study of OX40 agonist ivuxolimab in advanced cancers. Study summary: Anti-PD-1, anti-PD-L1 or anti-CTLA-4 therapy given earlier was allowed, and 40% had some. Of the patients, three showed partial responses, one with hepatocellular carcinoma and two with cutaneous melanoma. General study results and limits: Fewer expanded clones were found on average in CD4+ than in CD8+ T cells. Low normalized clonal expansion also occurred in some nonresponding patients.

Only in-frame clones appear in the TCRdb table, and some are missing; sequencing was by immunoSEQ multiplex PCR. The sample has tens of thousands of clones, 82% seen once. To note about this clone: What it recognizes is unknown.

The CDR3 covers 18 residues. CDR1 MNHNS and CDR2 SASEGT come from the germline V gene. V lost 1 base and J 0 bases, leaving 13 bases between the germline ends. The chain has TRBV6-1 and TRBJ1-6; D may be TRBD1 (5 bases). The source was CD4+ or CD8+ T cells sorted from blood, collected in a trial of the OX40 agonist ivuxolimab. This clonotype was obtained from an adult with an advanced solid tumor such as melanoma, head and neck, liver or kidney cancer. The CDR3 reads CASSEEGRFSSYNSPLHF. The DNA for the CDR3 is TGTGCCAGCAGTGAAGAGGGGCGATTCAGCTCCTATAATTCACCCCTCCACTTT.